This T cell receptor beta chain was captured in a study of vaccination effects on CD4 cells after COVID-19 (dated by TCRdb to between 2020 and 2023). Concerning the study at large: Two doses of either the BNT162b2 or the mRNA-1273 mRNA SARS-CoV-2 vaccine were administered to participants. Altogether, 10 COVID-19 convalescent patients and several SARS-CoV-2-naive healthy vaccine recipients made up the full study. Pre-vaccine samples were drawn from two convalescent patients 16 days and one week before the first dose, at 142 and 148 days after COVID-19 diagnosis. SARS-CoV-2 spike-specific CD4+ TCR repertoires were compared before and after mRNA vaccination in COVID-19 convalescent patients and in infection-naive vaccine recipients. Cultures from other donors in the study were sequenced using the Oncomine TCR Beta short-read assay on an Illumina iSeq 100.

The ViraFEST assay stimulated PBMC with viral peptide pools and then used TCR sequencing to identify antigen-specific CD4+ T cell clonotypes by expansion. After 10 to 11 days of culture, CD4+ T cells were isolated with the EasySep CD4+ T cell isolation kit. Convalescent patients had PCR-confirmed SARS-CoV-2 infection between March and December 2020, before Alpha, Beta and Delta variants emerged in the United States. Roughly 2 million PBMC per well were cultured in IMDM with about 5.1% human AB serum, 8 to 10 IU/ml IL-2 and gentamicin, plus 10 ug/ml peptides. A peptide pool from HIV-1 Nef was used as the negative control culture condition. On days 3 and 7, half of the culture medium was replaced with fresh IL-2-containing medium. Unless otherwise noted, each peptide stimulation condition was cultured in triplicate wells. Using Ficoll-Paque Plus gradient centrifugation, PBMC were separated from whole blood and then either used fresh or cryopreserved at -140C. Genomic DNA was extracted from cultured CD4+ T cells with the QIAamp micro DNA kit.

The library was generated by the immunoSEQ multiplex PCR assay. TCR beta CDR3 sequencing was performed on DNA from the cultured, isolated CD4+ T cells. From the authors' description of their analysis: The analysis removed non-productive TCR sequences, trimmed reads to the CDR3 region, and retained only CDR3s that were 7 or more amino acids long. The MANAFEST web app was used to identify antigen-specific clonotypes by comparing expansion in peptide wells with expansion in reference cultures. For clones to be considered positive, expansion at FDR<0.05 versus reference and all other wells, an odds ratio above 5, and a frequency above 0.1% in two replicate wells were required. Clonotypes significantly expanded in SARS-CoV-2 spike wells and in at least one common cold coronavirus spike condition were defined as cross-reactive. Levenshtein distance calculated with the stringdist R package was used to assess CDR3 similarity, and unrooted trees were constructed with ape in R 3.6.1. What TCRdb holds here is the immuneACCESS table cut down to in-frame rearrangements. Part of the clones is not present; checked against another copy, under half of the missing clones reflect an unresolved V gene, and the others are unexplained. V, J and clone size reflect that table, while D and trimming were determined from the DNA. The sample has under 65,000 clones on record, more than 75% of them singletons. In total, the top ten clones hold about 5.4% of the sample.

Results the study describes overall, beyond this receptor: Among convalescent patients, the spike-reactive repertoire after vaccination was made up mainly of new vaccine-induced clones that were largely distinct from the clones induced by infection. Only a small number of convalescent patients were included, and no early post-infection timepoints were available, which limited the study. Clones induced by infection and clones induced by vaccination both contracted markedly at late timepoints after vaccination, which fits with T cell responses waning over time.

The sample holds a few counts of this clone. Its cognate antigen has yet to be identified. Nothing much larger sits one base from this clone, and base qualities are not available. Taken from the germline V gene, the CDR1 and CDR2 loops are SGHVS and FQNEAQ. Clipping removes 6 bases from V and 2 bases from J, with 7 as the unmatched junction base count. The CDR3 runs 14 amino acids, cysteine and phenylalanine included. Here the CDR3 DNA is all that survives: 42 bases in frame from base 1. The input for sequencing was CD4+ T cells from PBMCs cultured with HIV peptides, taken before COVID-19 vaccination. Sample cell subset or site, as interpreted from the label and publication: HIV-1 Nef peptide pool negative control/reference culture. This TCR was recovered from a human donor who had a prior SARS-CoV-2 infection. The chain couples TRBV7-8 to TRBJ2-7; 7 bases in the middle match TRBD1. The CDR3: CASSSPGQPYEQYF. The nucleotide sequence is given as TGTGCCAGCAGTTCACCGGGACAGCCCTACGAGCAGTACTTC. With the portions outside the CDR3 filled from the reference TRBV7-8 and TRBJ2-7 genes, the complete variable region becomes GAGVSQSPRYKVAKRGQDVALRCDPISGHVSLFWYQQALGQGPEFLTYFQNEAQLDKSGLPSDRFFAERPEGSVSTLKIQRTQQEDSAVYLCASSSPGQPYEQYFGPGTRLTVT.